This T cell receptor (beta chain) is from a study of T cell responses to AZD1222 COVID-19 vaccine. Using immunoSEQ multiplex PCR, the repertoire was profiled, and TCRdb retains in-frame clones only, with some absent. The sample consists of over 65,000 clones, about 90% of them appearing once. Whether given at about 4 or about 12 weeks, second doses were pooled. Turning to this clone: What it binds is not known.

General study points: Two AZD1222 doses significantly raised spike-specific TCR breadth and depth over controls. Targets within unmutated variant regions were reportedly found for nearly half of spike-specific TCRs.

The CDR3 totals 15 residues. V trimming: 0 bases; J trimming: 7 bases; junction bases outside the gene matches: 3. Germline CDR1 and CDR2: LGHNA and YSLEER. The TCR was taken from an adult who received the AZD1222 COVID-19 vaccine. Sequenced material: peripheral blood, taken 28 days after the second AZD1222 dose. The chain links TRBV4-3 to TRBJ1-6; 7 bases match TRBD1. As DNA, the CDR3 is TGCGCCAGCAGCCAAGACAAAGGGGGCAATTCACCCCTCCACTTT. It codes for CASSQDKGGNSPLHF.